These T cell receptor beta chains were read from a single sample in a study of cytomegalovirus exposure and HLA in healthy donors. Sequencing used immunoSEQ multiplex PCR; TCRdb keeps in-frame clones, though not all of them. The table shows about 200,000 clones, with 75% to 85% occurring only once. The sequenced sample was PBMCs. The source is a woman aged 25 to 39 in good health and CMV-seropositive. The CDR3 runs from the conserved cysteine through the conserved F or W. The D gene is left open where the match is weak. The size of a clone is reported for some rows only, either as once, few or many, or as a class for expanded clones.

TRBV28,-,TRBJ1-4,-,CASSLGHNEKLFF,TGTGCCAGCAGTTTGGGCCACAATGAAAAACTGTTTTTT
TRBV27,-,TRBJ2-1,-,CASSLGQFNEQFF,TGTGCCAGCAGTTTGGGGCAGTTCAATGAGCAGTTCTTC
TRBV27,-,TRBJ2-1,-,CASSFRGEQFF,TGTGCCAGCAGTTTTAGGGGTGAGCAGTTCTTC
TRBV4-2,-,TRBJ1-3,-,CASSQGALSGNTIYF,TGTGCCAGCAGCCAAGGGGCTCTTAGTGGAAACACCATATATTTT
TRBV19,-,TRBJ2-7,few,CASSARGTHEQYF,TGTGCCAGTAGTGCGAGGGGGACCCACGAGCAGTACTTC
TRBV5-1,-,TRBJ2-3,once,CASSLSLDTQYF,TGCGCCAGCAGCTTGTCCCTAGATACGCAGTATTTT
TRBV2,-,TRBJ1-2,-,CASKTAGGARYGYTF,TGTGCCAGCAAAACCGCGGGAGGGGCCCGATATGGCTACACCTTC
TRBV5-1,TRBD1,TRBJ1-1,-,CASSTGTGLAEAFF,TGCGCCAGCAGCACAGGGACAGGGTTAGCTGAAGCTTTCTTT
TRBV19,-,TRBJ2-1,-,CASSQDSYNEQFF,TGTGCCAGTAGTCAGGACAGTTACAATGAGCAGTTCTTC
TRBV7-7,-,TRBJ2-3,-,CASSLGVGNTDTQYF,TGTGCTAGCAGCTTAGGTGTCGGGAACACAGATACGCAGTATTTT
TRBV12-5,TRBD2,TRBJ2-7,-,CASGWFSAGGRGYEQYF,TGTGCTAGTGGTTGGTTTAGCGCGGGAGGTCGGGGCTACGAGCAGTACTTC